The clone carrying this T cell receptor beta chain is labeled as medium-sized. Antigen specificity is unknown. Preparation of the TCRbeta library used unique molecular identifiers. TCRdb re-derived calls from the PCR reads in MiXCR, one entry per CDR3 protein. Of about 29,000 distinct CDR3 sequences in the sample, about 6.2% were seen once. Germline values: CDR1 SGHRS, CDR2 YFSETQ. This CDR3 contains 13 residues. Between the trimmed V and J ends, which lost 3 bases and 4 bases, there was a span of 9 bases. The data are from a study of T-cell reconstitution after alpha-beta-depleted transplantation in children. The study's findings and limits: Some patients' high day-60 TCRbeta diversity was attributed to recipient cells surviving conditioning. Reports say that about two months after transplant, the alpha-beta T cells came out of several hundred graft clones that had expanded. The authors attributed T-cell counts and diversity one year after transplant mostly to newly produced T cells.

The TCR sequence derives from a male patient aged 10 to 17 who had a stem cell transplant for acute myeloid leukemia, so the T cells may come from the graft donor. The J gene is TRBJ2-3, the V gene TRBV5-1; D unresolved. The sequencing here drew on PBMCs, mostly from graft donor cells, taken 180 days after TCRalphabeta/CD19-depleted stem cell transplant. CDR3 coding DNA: TGCGCCAGCAGCTCCATAGGGTCAGATACGCAGTATTTT. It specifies CASSSIGSDTQYF.